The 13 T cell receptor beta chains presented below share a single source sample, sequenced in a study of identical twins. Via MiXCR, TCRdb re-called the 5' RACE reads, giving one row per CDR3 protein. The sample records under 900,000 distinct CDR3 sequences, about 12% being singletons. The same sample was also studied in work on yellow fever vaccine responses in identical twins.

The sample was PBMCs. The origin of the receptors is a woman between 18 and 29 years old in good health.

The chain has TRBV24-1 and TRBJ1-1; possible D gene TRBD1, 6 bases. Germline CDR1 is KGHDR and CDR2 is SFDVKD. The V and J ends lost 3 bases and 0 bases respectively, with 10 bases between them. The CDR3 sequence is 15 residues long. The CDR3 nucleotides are TGTGCCACCAGTGATCCTAGGGGGATGAACACTGAAGCTTTCTTT. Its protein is CATSDPRGMNTEAFF.

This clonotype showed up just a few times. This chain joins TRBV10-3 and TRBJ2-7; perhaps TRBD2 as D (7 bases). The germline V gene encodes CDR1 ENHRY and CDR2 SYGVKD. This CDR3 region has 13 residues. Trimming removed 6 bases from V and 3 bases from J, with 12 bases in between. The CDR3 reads CAISPGGFYEQYV. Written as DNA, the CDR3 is TGTGCCATCAGCCCGGGGGGCTTCTACGAGCAGTACGTC.

The CDR3 DNA sequence: TGCAGTGCCGCCCTAGCGGCGATACGTTACAATGAGCAGTTCTTC. The encoded protein is CSAALAAIRYNEQFF. The chain links TRBV20-1 to TRBJ2-1; 7 positions match TRBD2. The germline V gene has CDR1 DFQATT and CDR2 SNEGSKA (reference sequence). This CDR3 is built from 15 residues. V lost 6 bases to trimming and J lost 4 bases; unmatched junction nucleotides: 12.

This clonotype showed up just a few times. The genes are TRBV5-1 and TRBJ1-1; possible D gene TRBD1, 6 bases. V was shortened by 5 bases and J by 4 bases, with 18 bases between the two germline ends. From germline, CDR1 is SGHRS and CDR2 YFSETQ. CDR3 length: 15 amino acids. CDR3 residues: CASRGGHAGTTEAFF. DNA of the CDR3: TGCGCCAGCAGAGGGGGGCACGCCGGGACCACTGAAGCTTTCTTT.

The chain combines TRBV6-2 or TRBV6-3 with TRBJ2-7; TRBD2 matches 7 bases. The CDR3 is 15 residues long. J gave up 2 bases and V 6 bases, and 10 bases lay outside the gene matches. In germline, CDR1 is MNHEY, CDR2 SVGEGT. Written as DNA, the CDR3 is TGTGCCAGCAGGAGACCACTAGCGTCCCCCTACGAGCAGTACTTC. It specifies CASRRPLASPYEQYF.

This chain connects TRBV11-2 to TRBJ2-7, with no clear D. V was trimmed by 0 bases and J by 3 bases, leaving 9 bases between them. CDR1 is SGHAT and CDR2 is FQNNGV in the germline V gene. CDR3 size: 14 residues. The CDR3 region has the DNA TGTGCCAGCAGCTTAGATAGAGGAGTCTACGAGCAGTACGTC. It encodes CASSLDRGVYEQYV.

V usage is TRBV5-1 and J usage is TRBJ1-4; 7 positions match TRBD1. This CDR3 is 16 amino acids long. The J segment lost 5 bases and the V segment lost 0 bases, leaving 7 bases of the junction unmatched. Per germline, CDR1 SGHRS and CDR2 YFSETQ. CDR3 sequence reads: CASSLASGGTNEKLFF. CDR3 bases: TGCGCCAGCAGCTTGGCCTCAGGGGGTACGAATGAAAAACTGTTTTTT.

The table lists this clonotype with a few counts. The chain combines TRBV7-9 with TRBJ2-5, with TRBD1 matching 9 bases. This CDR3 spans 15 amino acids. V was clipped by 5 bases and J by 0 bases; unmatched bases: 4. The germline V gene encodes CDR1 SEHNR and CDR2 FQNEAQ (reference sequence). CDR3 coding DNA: TGTGCCAGCAGCAACCGGGACAGGGACCAAGAGACCCAGTACTTC. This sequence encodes CASSNRDRDQETQYF.

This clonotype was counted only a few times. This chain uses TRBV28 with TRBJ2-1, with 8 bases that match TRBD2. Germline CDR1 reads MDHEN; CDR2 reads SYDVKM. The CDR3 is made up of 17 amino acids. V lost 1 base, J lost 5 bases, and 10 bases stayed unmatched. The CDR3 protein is CASSLSLSGSDHNEQFF. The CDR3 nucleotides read TGTGCCAGCAGTTTATCATTGAGCGGGAGCGACCACAATGAGCAGTTCTTC.

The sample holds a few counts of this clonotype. Written as DNA, the CDR3 is TGCGCCAGCAGCTTGGCCTCCCTGCTAGCGGGGGATACCCAGTACTTC. Translation: CASSLASLLAGDTQYF. The chain combines TRBV5-1 with TRBJ2-5; 10 bases map to TRBD2. The germline gives CDR1 SGHRS, CDR2 YFSETQ. This CDR3 is built from 16 residues. The trim removed 0 bases at V and 8 bases at J, leaving 10 bases unmatched.

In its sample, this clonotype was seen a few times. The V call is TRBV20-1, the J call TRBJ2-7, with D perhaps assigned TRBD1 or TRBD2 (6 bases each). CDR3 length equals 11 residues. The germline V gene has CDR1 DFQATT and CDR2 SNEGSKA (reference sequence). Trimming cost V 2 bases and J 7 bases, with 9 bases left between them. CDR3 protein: CSARRGDEQYV. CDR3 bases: TGCAGTGCTAGAAGGGGGGATGAGCAGTACGTC.

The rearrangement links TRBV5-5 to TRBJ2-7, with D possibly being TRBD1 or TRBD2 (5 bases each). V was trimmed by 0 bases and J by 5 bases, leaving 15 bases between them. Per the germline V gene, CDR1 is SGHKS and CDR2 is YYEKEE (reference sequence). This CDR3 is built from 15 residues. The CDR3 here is CASSLGDVTQNEQYF. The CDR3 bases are TGTGCCAGCAGCTTGGGGGACGTCACGCAAAACGAGCAGTACTTC. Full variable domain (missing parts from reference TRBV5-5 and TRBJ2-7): DAGVTQSPTHLIKTRGQQVTLRCSPISGHKSVSWYQQVLGQGPQFIFQYYEKEERGRGNFPDRFSARQFPNYSSELNVNALLLGDSALYLCASSLGDVTQNEQYFGPGTRLTVT.

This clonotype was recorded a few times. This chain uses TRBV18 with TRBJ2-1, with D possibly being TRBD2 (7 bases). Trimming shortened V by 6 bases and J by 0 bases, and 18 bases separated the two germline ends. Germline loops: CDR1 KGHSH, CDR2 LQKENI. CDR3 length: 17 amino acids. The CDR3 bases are TGTGCCAGCTCCCTTAAGGGGGGGGAGTACTCCTACAATGAGCAGTTCTTC. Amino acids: CASSLKGGEYSYNEQFF.